The TCR beta chain under discussion was sequenced for a study of T-cell reconstitution after alpha-beta-depleted transplantation in children. Regarding this clonotype: A read error may be the cause here, since a much bigger clone is one base away.

This CDR3 contains 13 residues. CDR1 and CDR2 from the germline V gene are MGHDK and SYGVNS. The authors prepared the TCRbeta library with unique molecular identifiers. TCRdb reprocessed the PCR reads via MiXCR and lists one record per CDR3 protein. The table records around 680,000 distinct CDR3 sequences, over 15% of them present only once. V and J are TRBV25-1 and TRBJ2-1; TRBD2 might be the D (5 bases). The material sequenced was PBMCs from the stem cell graft donor, taken from the stem cell graft. The origin of this receptor is a human donor who donated a stem cell graft to a child with acute myeloid leukemia. The CDR3 sequence is CASSDSVYNQQFF. The DNA for the CDR3 is TGTGCCAGCAGTGATAGCGTCTACAATCAGCAGTTCTTC.